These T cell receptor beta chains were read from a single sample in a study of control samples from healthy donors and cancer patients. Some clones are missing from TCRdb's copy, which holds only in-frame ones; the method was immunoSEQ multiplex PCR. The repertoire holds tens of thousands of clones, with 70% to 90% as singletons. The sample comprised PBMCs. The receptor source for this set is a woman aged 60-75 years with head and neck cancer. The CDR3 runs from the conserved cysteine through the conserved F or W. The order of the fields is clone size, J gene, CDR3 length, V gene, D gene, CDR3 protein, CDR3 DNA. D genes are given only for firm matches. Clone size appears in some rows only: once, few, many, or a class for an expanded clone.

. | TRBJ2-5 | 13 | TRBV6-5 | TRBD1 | CASRTGGGETQYF | TGTGCCAGCAGAACAGGGGGCGGAGAGACCCAGTACTTC
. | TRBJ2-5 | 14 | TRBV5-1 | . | CASREGHQSETQYF | TGCGCCAGCAGGGAGGGCCACCAATCTGAGACCCAGTACTTC
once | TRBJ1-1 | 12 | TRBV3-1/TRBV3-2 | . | CASSRAQGQAFF | TGTGCCAGCAGCCGTGCTCAGGGACAAGCTTTCTTT
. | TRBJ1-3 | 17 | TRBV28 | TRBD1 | CASGGARTGDSGNTIYF | TGTGCCAGCGGGGGGGCCAGGACAGGGGACTCTGGAAACACCATATATTTT
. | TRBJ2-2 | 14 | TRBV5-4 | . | CASSSPTSTGELFF | TGTGCCAGCAGCTCGCCGACCTCTACCGGGGAGCTGTTTTTT
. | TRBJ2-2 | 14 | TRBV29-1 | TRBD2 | CSVLTSGYTGELFF | TGCAGCGTCCTCACTAGCGGGTACACCGGGGAGCTGTTTTTT
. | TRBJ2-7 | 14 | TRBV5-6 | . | CASSLGGSRYEQYF | TGTGCCAGCAGCTTGGGAGGGTCGCGGTACGAGCAGTACTTC
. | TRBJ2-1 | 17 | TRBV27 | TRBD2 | CASSRSPSGSSYNEQFF | TGTGCCAGCAGTCGAAGTCCTAGCGGGAGCTCCTACAATGAGCAGTTCTTC
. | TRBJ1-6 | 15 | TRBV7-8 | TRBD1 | CASSLQTGVGSPLHF | TGTGCCAGCAGCCTACAGACAGGGGTTGGTTCACCCCTCCACTTT
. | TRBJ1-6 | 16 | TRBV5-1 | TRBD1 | CASSAQGGQSNSPLHF | TGCGCCAGCAGCGCCCAGGGGGGACAGAGCAATTCACCCCTCCACTTT
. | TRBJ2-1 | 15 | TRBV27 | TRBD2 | CASTKPSGFYNEQFF | TGTGCCAGCACTAAACCTAGCGGGTTCTACAATGAGCAGTTCTTC
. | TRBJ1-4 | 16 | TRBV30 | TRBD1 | CAWSSGTGGSNEKLFF | TGTGCCTGGAGTTCCGGGACAGGGGGCTCTAATGAAAAACTGTTTTTT
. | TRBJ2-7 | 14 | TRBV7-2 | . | CASSLLDLAYEQYF | TGTGCCAGCAGCTTACTCGACTTAGCTTACGAGCAGTACTTC
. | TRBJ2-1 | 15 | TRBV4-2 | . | CASSQSWGSYNEQFF | TGTGCCAGCAGCCAGAGTTGGGGTTCCTACAATGAGCAGTTCTTC
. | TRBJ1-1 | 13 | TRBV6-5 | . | CASRPGKNTEAFF | TGTGCCAGCAGGCCGGGGAAGAACACTGAAGCTTTCTTT
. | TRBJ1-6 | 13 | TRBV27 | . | CASSREVNSPLHF | TGTGCCAGCAGCAGGGAAGTGAATTCACCCCTCCACTTT
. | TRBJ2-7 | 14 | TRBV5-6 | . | CASSKLDPVGEQYF | TGTGCCAGCAGTAAGCTTGATCCCGTAGGGGAGCAGTACTTC
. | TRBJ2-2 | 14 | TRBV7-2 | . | CASLTATGAGELFF | TGTGCCAGCCTCACCGCAACGGGGGCCGGGGAGCTGTTTTTT
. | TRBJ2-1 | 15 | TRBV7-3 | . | CASSLVGGYYNEQFF | TGTGCCAGCAGCTTAGTGGGTGGTTACTACAATGAGCAGTTCTTC
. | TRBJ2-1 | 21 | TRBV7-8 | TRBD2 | CASSLSGRLREGRKNYNEQFF | TGTGCCAGCAGCTTAAGCGGCAGGTTGCGGGAGGGCCGAAAGAACTACAATGAGCAGTTCTTC
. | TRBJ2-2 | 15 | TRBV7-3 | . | CASSLKAENTGELFF | TGTGCCAGCAGCTTAAAGGCGGAGAACACCGGGGAGCTGTTTTTT
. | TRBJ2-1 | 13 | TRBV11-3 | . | CASSLTLVDEQFF | TGTGCCAGCAGCTTAACGTTGGTAGATGAGCAGTTCTTC
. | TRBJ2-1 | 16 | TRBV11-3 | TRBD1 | CASSLRDRGPYNEQFF | TGTGCCAGCAGCTTAAGGGACAGGGGCCCGTACAATGAGCAGTTCTTC
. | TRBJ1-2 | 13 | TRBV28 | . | CATLRDGPYGYTF | TGTGCCACTCTAAGGGACGGCCCCTATGGCTACACCTTC
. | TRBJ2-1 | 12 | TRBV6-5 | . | CASSYRGNEQFF | TGTGCCAGCAGTTACCGGGGCAATGAGCAGTTCTTC
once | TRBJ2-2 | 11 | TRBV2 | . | CASSEPGELFF | TGTGCCAGCAGTGAGCCCGGGGAGCTGTTTTTT
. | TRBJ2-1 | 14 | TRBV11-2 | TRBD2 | CASSFASGRHEQFF | TGTGCCAGCAGCTTCGCTAGCGGGAGACACGAGCAGTTCTTC
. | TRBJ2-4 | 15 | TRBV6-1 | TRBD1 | CASSDGQGGKNIQYF | TGTGCCAGCAGTGACGGACAGGGGGGCAAAAACATTCAGTACTTC
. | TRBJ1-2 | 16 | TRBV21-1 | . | CASSGRDGTGGDGYTF | TGTGCCAGCAGCGGCCGGGATGGGACAGGGGGCGATGGCTACACCTTC
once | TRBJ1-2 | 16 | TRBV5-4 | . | CASNSGTGAGLIGYTF | TGTGCCAGCAACTCTGGGACGGGGGCTGGGCTTATTGGCTACACCTTC
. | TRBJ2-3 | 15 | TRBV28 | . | CASTYLEGSTDTQYF | TGTGCCAGCACCTACCTGGAGGGGAGCACAGATACGCAGTATTTT
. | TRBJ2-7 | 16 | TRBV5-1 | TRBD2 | CASSLGRGGISYEQYF | TGCGCCAGCAGCTTGGGGCGCGGGGGGATCTCCTACGAGCAGTACTTC
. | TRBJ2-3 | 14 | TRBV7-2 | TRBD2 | CASSRWEGADTQYF | TGTGCCAGCAGCCGGTGGGAGGGCGCAGATACGCAGTATTTT
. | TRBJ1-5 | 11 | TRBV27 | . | CASIPNQPQHF | TGTGCCAGCATACCCAATCAGCCCCAGCATTTT
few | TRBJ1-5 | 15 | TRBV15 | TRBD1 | CATSKGARGNQPQHF | TGTGCCACCAGCAAGGGGGCACGTGGCAATCAGCCCCAGCATTTT
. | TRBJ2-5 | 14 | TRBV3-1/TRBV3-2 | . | CASSRRDSRGFQYF | TGTGCCAGCAGCCGCCGGGACTCCCGAGGATTCCAGTACTTC
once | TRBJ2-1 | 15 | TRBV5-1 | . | CASSLGQGTYNEQFF | TGCGCCAGCAGCTTGGGGCAGGGCACCTACAATGAGCAGTTCTTC